This TCR beta chain was sequenced during a study of cytomegalovirus exposure and HLA in healthy donors listed by TCRdb under 2017. For the wider study: In an earlier analysis of roughly 590 of the donors, roughly 300 Gb of sequence data and 100 million or so unique TCR beta sequences from some 170 million T cells were reported. A later analysis re-examined previously published TCR beta repertoires from more than 600 donors and added high-resolution HLA genotyping to investigate patterns of TCR occurrence. Rather than using new phenotypic data, the later analysis identified candidate immune exposures from TCR beta sequences and from how often those sequences occurred across donors. Among the roughly 380 genotyped donors, around 81% belonged to the genetic ancestry cluster associated with self-reported Caucasian donors. Along with the approximately 620-subject first cohort, a separate validation cohort of roughly 110 different subjects was used. Donor age, sex, ethnicity and CMV serostatus were compiled together with the repertoire data. Among almost 400 genotyped donors of the cohort, an average of about 240,000 unique TCR beta nucleotide sequences were sequenced per donor, roughly 20% of them non-productive. Every repertoire in the discovery cohort had been generated on one and the same sequencing platform. To predict cytomegalovirus infection status, the study combined high-throughput TCR immunosequencing, statistical association of individual TCRs with disease status, and machine learning. Using immunosequencing, the study profiled T cell repertoires from 640 or so subjects and related those repertoires to cytomegalovirus serostatus. Roughly 290 gigabases of sequencing data and roughly 80 million unique TCR sequences made up an early release that covered 640 HLA-typed donors. To decide whether each TCR beta V gene segment behaved as functional or pseudogenic, an earlier analysis of some 600 of the donors relied on high-throughput TCR beta sequencing. Both class I and class II loci were covered by HLA typing, at four-digit resolution. In a later genetic analysis, genome-wide SNP genotypes for about 65% of the 666 donors were used, and that subset was treated as a discovery cohort. Roughly five DR-DQ haplotypes were handled as single units for association and clustering, since linkage in the cohort was strong. The study aimed to test whether cataloging public T cell receptors could reveal signatures of past pathogen exposure. Typing coverage varied by locus: roughly 629-640 donors for A, B, C, DRB1 and DQB1; under 550 for DQA1; about 590 for DPA1; 400 to 480 for DPB1.

The paper's findings and limits, for the study overall: A further reported finding was that TCR beta sequences accurately predicted the HLA-A and HLA-B alleles for most subjects in the first cohort. A later analysis found that HLA-associated TCR beta chains were more clonally expanded and had lower generation probabilities than equally common non-associated chains. An association between a missense DCLRE1C variant and V-gene and J-gene trimming of TCR beta chains was found in a later genetic analysis and replicated in an independent cohort. The classifier was reported to diagnose cytomegalovirus status with high specificity and sensitivity in both the original and validation cohorts. Strong co-occurrence of HLA alleles, especially DR and DQ, made assigning TCR associations to individual alleles difficult. Because counts were too low, roughly 18 rarely observed V segments, including chromosome 9 orphons, were left out of the earlier analysis of 587 of the donors. In a later analysis, TCR association rates were found to vary across HLA loci, with the most associated TCRs seen for DRB1 alleles and the fewest for HLA-C alleles. A cluster of highly shared sequence variants was judged likely to be a technical artifact of the sequencing pipeline. Broadly in line with IMGT annotations, most TCR beta V segments showed up in productive rearrangements about 87% or about 30% of the time in an earlier analysis of 450 to 600 of the donors. Compared with the roughly 710-donor mean, donors in an Asian-associated ancestry cluster had fewer N-insertions in productive TCRs, according to a later genetic analysis. Correlated functional status among segregating V segments might be attributable to linkage disequilibrium, but an unknown experimental factor could not be ruled out. In a later analysis, some 18,000 TCR beta sequences were associated with specific HLA alleles at a false discovery rate of 0.05. HLA typing was unavailable for some donors at each locus, so association tests used only the typed subset. Across donors, most TCR sequences were observed very rarely, whereas some public TCRs were present in many individuals. The study gave a list of 150 to 200 TCR beta chains associated with cytomegalovirus. According to the authors, the approach could potentially be generalized to other disease states and immunological phenotypes. A later analysis reported that several top co-occurrence clusters appeared linked to parvovirus B19, influenza, CMV and Epstein-Barr virus. The cohort was sequenced for TCR beta chains only, and without alpha or paired-chain data the features that could be detected were limited. According to a later analysis, most CMV-associated TCR beta chains appeared to be HLA-restricted, and the HLA associations seemed to be driven largely by CMV exposure. The only immune exposure information available for the cohort was CMV serostatus. Three of the identified cytomegalovirus-associated TCR beta chains were confirmed in vitro to be specific for cytomegalovirus antigens. Roughly uniform sequencing depth across donors was assumed in presence/absence analyses, although this assumption may not hold.

The cohort was made up of roughly 670 healthy bone marrow donors. All cohort members were sampled while nominally healthy, although unrecorded immune exposures were likely present. The donor tested CMV seropositive and was one of the 289 seropositive cohort members. A peripheral blood sample was collected from each donor, and TCR beta sequencing was performed on peripheral blood mononuclear cells. Genomic DNA was extracted from the blood cell samples with the Qiagen DNeasy Blood Extraction Kit. Library generation was performed with the immunoSEQ multiplex PCR assay. For the multiplex PCR, a mixture combining 60 forward primers for TCR Vbeta segments and 13 reverse primers for TCR Jbeta segments was used. Amplification of the CDR3 region of rearranged TCR beta genes was performed with a multiplex PCR assay on genomic DNA. On the Illumina HiSeq System, the amplified TCR beta libraries were sequenced as 87-base-pair reads. From the authors' description of their analysis: In a later analysis, 70 million to 95 million unique TCR beta chains were counted across the approximately 620 repertoires, and approximately 9.9 million of these chains were shared by at least two donors. A nearest-neighbor algorithm error-corrected the raw reads and collapsed the reads into unique sequences, merging closely related sequences to remove PCR and sequencing errors. Alignment of CDR3 sequences to IMGT reference sequences was used to assign V, D and J gene segments. For a sequence to be retained, at least a six-nucleotide match to both a V gene segment and a J gene segment was required. Rearrangements were classified as productive when the CDR3 lacked stop codons and remained in frame with V and J, and all other rearrangements were classified as non-productive. Following IMGT convention, CDR3 was defined as the stretch from the second conserved V-encoded cysteine to the conserved J-encoded phenylalanine. The earlier analysis of about 610 of the donors excluded sequences that lacked an unambiguous match to a single V gene segment. An earlier analysis of around 600 of the donors classified V segments as functional when productive rearrangements were above 56.7% and as segregating when the standard deviation between donors was above 5%. A statistical classification framework was developed to diagnose cytomegalovirus status using the catalog of TCR beta chain sequences. A later analysis assigned V and J genes by comparing TCR nucleotide sequences with IMGT/GENE-DB human TR gene sequences. Using the TCRdist pipeline, a later analysis assigned CDR3 sequences along with most-parsimonious VDJ recombination scenarios. In a later analysis, each TCR beta chain was defined by its CDR3 amino acid sequence together with its V-gene family, and reads without a unique V-gene family were excluded. In a later analysis, 550 to 650 highly shared, low-generation-probability nucleotide sequences were removed to address suspected cross-contamination and a sequencing artifact. A later analysis calculated a clonal expansion index for each public chain from normalized within-repertoire ranks of inferred template counts. In a later analysis, generation probabilities were computed using a VDJ recombination model fitted to out-of-frame rearrangements, and the results were checked against IGoR. Hypergeometric tests were used in a later analysis to score TCR-TCR, TCR-HLA and TCR-CMV co-occurrence, with a repertoire-size bias correction applied to the TCR pairs. To estimate false discovery rates, a later analysis permuted the HLA or CMV assignments 20 times. In a later analysis, co-occurring TCRs were grouped using DBSCAN, with TCRdist sequence similarity added in when clustering inside HLA-allele-positive subsets. Repertoires with fewer than 30,000 or more than 120,000 public chains were left out of co-occurrence clustering, as were about 5 repertoires with anomalous nucleotide sharing. TCRdb's version of the immuneACCESS table is confined to in-frame rearrangements and falls short of the full clone set. An unresolved V gene accounts for under half of the shortfall where checked; the remainder is of unknown origin. V and J calls and clone size follow that table, whereas D and trimming were derived from the DNA. Present in this sample are about 130,000 clones, approximately 68% of which were seen just once. In total, the top ten clones hold around 1.6% of the sample.

Concerning this clone: No cognate antigen has been identified for it. No clone much larger than this one lies a single base away; base qualities are absent.

Sequenced input: PBMCs. The sequence was collected from a man between 25 and 39 years old in good health and CMV-seropositive.

CDR3 reads: CASTRQGGDTEAFF. The sequenced DNA is TGTGCCAGCACGAGACAGGGGGGGGACACTGAAGCTTTCTTT. This sequence uses TRBV2 and TRBJ1-1; 9 middle bases align to TRBD1. From V the trimming removes 7 bases and from J it removes 3 bases, while the gene matches leave 6 bases of the junction unaccounted for. From a lookup of the germline V gene, CDR1 and CDR2 are SNHLY and FYNNEI. The cysteine opens and the phenylalanine closes a CDR3 of 14 amino acids. CDR3 DNA only is kept here, 42 bases in frame from base 1.